The present entry profiles one T cell receptor beta chain with its context. A read error may produce the germline difference seen at one junction end. The data were taken from a study of control samples from healthy donors and cancer patients. CDR1 is SGHAT, CDR2 FQNNGV, per germline. The CDR3 contains 15 residues. Sequenced by immunoSEQ multiplex PCR; TCRdb stores in-frame clones only, minus some. This sample carries 70,000 to 80,000 clones, approximately 84% of them seen once, and the ten largest clones take 3% to 4.5%. The source is a woman between 45 and 60 years old in good health. Sequencing was performed on blood. The V and J genes are TRBV11-2 and TRBJ2-2; D unclear. In DNA, the CDR3 is TGTGCCAGCAGCTTAGCGTTTAAAAACACCAGGGAGCTGTTTTTT. Translation gives CASSLAFKNTRELFF.